This T cell receptor (beta chain) is from a study of shared clonotypes between healthy human individuals. V lost 3 bases and J lost 3, with 12 bases in between. The CDR3 runs 15 residues. From germline, CDR1 is MGHRA and CDR2 YSYEKL. Cells designated naive CD8 were CD45RO-negative and were positively selected for CCR7, with terminally differentiated effector memory CD45RA+ cells excluded. Assay: immunoSEQ multiplex PCR; the TCRdb copy retains only in-frame clones and omits some. This sample has about 870,000 clones, with 80% to 95% found just once. Material for sequencing was naive CD8+ T cells sorted from blood. This chain connects TRBV4-1 to TRBJ1-5; tentatively, D is TRBD1 (6 bases). The sequence was obtained from a man under 40 in good health. The CDR3 region is CASSHGQYTNQPQHF. CDR3 nucleotides: TGCGCCAGCAGCCATGGACAGTACACCAATCAGCCCCAGCATTTT.